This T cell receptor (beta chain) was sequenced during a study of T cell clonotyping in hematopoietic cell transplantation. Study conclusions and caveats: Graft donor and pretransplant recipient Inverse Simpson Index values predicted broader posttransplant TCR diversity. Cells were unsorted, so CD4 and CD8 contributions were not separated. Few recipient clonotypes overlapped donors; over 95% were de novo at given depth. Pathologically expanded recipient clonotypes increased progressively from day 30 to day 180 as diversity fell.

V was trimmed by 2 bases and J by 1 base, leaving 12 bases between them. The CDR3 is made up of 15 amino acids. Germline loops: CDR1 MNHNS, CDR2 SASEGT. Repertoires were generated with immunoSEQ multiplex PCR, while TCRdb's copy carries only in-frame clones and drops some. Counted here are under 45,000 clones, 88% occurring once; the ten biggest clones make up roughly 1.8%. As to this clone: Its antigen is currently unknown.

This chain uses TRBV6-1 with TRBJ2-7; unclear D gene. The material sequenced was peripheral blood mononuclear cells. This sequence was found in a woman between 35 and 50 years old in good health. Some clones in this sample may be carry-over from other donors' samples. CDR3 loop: CASSELYELSYEQYF. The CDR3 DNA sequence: TGTGCCAGCAGTGAACTCTACGAACTATCCTACGAGCAGTACTTC.